The text below deals with one TCR beta chain. What it recognizes is unknown. These data belong to a study of Graves' ophthalmopathy and Graves' hyperthyroidism. Study details: Stable hyperthyroidism denotes an absence of ophthalmopathy throughout 18 months of follow-up. Study-wide results and limits: Ophthalmopathy and stable hyperthyroidism were discriminated by a 13-signature model, with about 90% sensitivity and approximately 77% specificity.

The V end lost 2 bases, the J end lost 0 bases, and 11 bases lay between the germline ends. This CDR3 has 15 residues. Per the germline V gene, CDR1 is DFQATT and CDR2 is SNEGSKA (reference sequence). The TCR beta CDR3 regions underwent amplification from RNA transcripts. HTBI primers primed a first-round RT-PCR, and a second-round multiplex PCR followed. TCRdb redid the calling of the multiplex PCR reads with MiXCR, one entry per CDR3 protein. Altogether 450,000 to 600,000 distinct CDR3 sequences are present, less than 45% being singletons, with the ten largest covering 3.5% to 5%. Source material: peripheral blood or thyroid tissue (not recorded which). This TCR derives from an adult man with Graves' hyperthyroidism. The chain combines TRBV20-1 with TRBJ1-5; maybe TRBD1 (5 bases). The CDR3 reads CSARSGTHSNQPQHF. CDR3 DNA: TGCAGTGCTAGATCCGGGACTCATAGCAATCAGCCCCAGCATTTT.